One and the same sample provided the 8 T cell receptor beta chains below, sequenced in a study of shared clonotypes between healthy human individuals. Repertoires were generated with immunoSEQ multiplex PCR, while TCRdb's copy carries only in-frame clones and drops some. The sample has some 550,000 clones, more than 95% seen once. The sequenced material came from naive CD4+ T cells sorted from blood. Subset indicated: CD45RA+ positively selected. The receptors originated from a woman aged 25-40 years in good health.

The V gene is TRBV6-5, the J gene TRBJ1-2; a possible D gene is TRBD1 (6 bases). Looked up from germline, CDR1 is MNHEY and CDR2 is SVGAGI. CDR3 length: 14 residues. The V and J ends lost 4 bases and 3 bases respectively, with 12 bases between them. The CDR3 DNA reads TGTGCCAGCAGTTGGAACAGGGAAGACTATGGCTACACCTTC. Its translation is CASSWNREDYGYTF.

The chain has TRBV11-2 and TRBJ1-4, with D possibly TRBD1 on 5 matching bases. The CDR3 is made up of 14 amino acids. Germline loops: CDR1 SGHAT, CDR2 FQNNGV. Trimming removed 0 bases at V and 8 bases at J, with 10 bases between. CDR3 amino acids: CASSLEEGREKLFF. Here the CDR3 DNA reads TGTGCCAGCAGCTTAGAAGAGGGACGGGAAAAACTGTTTTTT.

The CDR3 DNA is TGCGCCAGCAGCCAGTCCGGGACTAGGAGTTACGAGCAGTACTTC. Translated: CASSQSGTRSYEQYF. The gene calls are TRBV4-1 and TRBJ2-7, with 8 bases that match TRBD2. The CDR3 loop spans 15 amino acids. V was clipped by 3 bases and J by 4 bases; unmatched bases: 8. The germline V gene encodes CDR1 MGHRA and CDR2 YSYEKL.

The gene calls are TRBV6-1 and TRBJ2-6, with 8 bases lining up with TRBD1. Germline V gene lookup returns CDR1 MNHNS and CDR2 SASEGT. The V segment lost 0 bases and the J segment 2 bases; nucleotides outside the gene matches: 3. This CDR3 is 17 amino acids long. CDR3 nucleotide sequence: TGTGCCAGCAGTGAAGCCTTCAGGGGGCCTGGGGCCAACGTCCTGACTTTC. Amino acid sequence: CASSEAFRGPGANVLTF.

The chain combines TRBV5-1 with TRBJ2-3; D not resolved. This CDR3 comprises 13 residues. V lost 4 bases, J lost 0 bases, and 6 bases lay in between. CDR1 and CDR2 from the germline V gene are SGHRS and YFSETQ. As DNA, the CDR3 is TGCGCCAGCAGCATTGGAAGCACAGATACGCAGTATTTT. It is translated as CASSIGSTDTQYF.

The CDR3 region is CASSESGGTEAFF. The CDR3 bases are TGTGCCAGCAGTGAATCTGGGGGCACTGAAGCTTTCTTT. The chain recombines TRBV25-1 with TRBJ1-1; possibly TRBD1 for D (5 bases). Trimming cost V 1 base and J 4 bases, with 7 bases left between them. Germline V lookup: CDR1 MGHDK, CDR2 SYGVNS. The CDR3 consists of 13 residues.

The chain recombines TRBV4-1 with TRBJ2-4; 11 bases map to TRBD1. CDR1 and CDR2 (germline): MGHRA, YSYEKL. The CDR3 has 15 residues. V shed 2 bases and J 6 bases; nucleotides not matched to a gene: 3. The CDR3 DNA reads as TGCGCCAGCAGCCAACGGACAGGGGGCACAAACATTCAGTACTTC. It is translated as CASSQRTGGTNIQYF.

The rearrangement uses TRBV5-1 and TRBJ2-7; TRBD1 aligns across 8 bases. The CDR3 length is 14 residues. Looked up from germline, CDR1 is SGHRS and CDR2 is YFSETQ. With 2 bases clipped from V and 2 bases from J, the junction kept 3 bases outside the gene matches. CDR3 DNA: TGCGCCAGCAGCTTCGGGACAGGTACCTACGAGCAGTACTTC. Translation gives CASSFGTGTYEQYF. Looking up the rest from reference TRBV5-1 and TRBJ2-7 gives the full variable domain: KAGVTQTPRYLIKTRGQQVTLSCSPISGHRSVSWYQQTPGQGLQFLFEYFSETQRNKGNFPGRFSGRQFSNSRSEMNVSTLELGDSALYLCASSFGTGTYEQYFGPGTRLTVT.